These 4 T cell receptor beta chains originate from one sample sequenced in a study of cytomegalovirus exposure and HLA in healthy donors. This PCR relied on a set of 60 Vbeta primers and 13 Jbeta primers. Using immunoSEQ multiplex PCR, the repertoire was profiled, and TCRdb retains in-frame clones only, with some absent. The sample comprises roughly 160,000 clones, over 70% of which are singletons, and about 3.1% rests with the top ten. Sequences were obtained from PBMCs. The receptors originated from a woman in her 50s in good health and CMV-seropositive.

This clone appeared a few times. This chain connects TRBV5-6 to TRBJ2-1, with TRBD2 identical over 8 bases. The CDR3 contains 15 residues. V shed 1 base, J shed 7 bases, and the junction held 7 bases outside the gene matches. The germline gives CDR1 SGHDT, CDR2 YYEEEE. The CDR3: CASSLSGGRKNEQFF. CDR3 in DNA: TGTGCCAGCAGCTTGTCGGGAGGGCGCAAAAATGAGCAGTTCTTC.

CDR3 sequence reads: CASSGGTNEKLFF. The DNA of the CDR3 is TGTGCCAGCTCAGGCGGGACTAATGAAAAACTGTTTTTT. This chain connects TRBV18 to TRBJ1-4; no firm D call. Germline V gives CDR1 KGHSH, CDR2 LQKENI. With 5 bases removed from V and 2 bases from J, the gap between germline ends came to 6 bases. The CDR3 is 13 residues long.

This chain uses TRBV5-1 with TRBJ2-7, with TRBD1 as a possible D gene (5 bases). The germline CDR1 and CDR2 sequences are SGHRS and YFSETQ. V lost 2 bases and J lost 5, with 17 bases in between. The CDR3 is made up of 15 amino acids. CDR3 protein: CASSFQGPYGDEQYF. CDR3 sequence (DNA): TGCGCCAGCAGCTTCCAGGGTCCCTACGGCGACGAGCAGTACTTC. Combining the CDR3 with reference TRBV5-1 and TRBJ2-7 gives the whole variable domain KAGVTQTPRYLIKTRGQQVTLSCSPISGHRSVSWYQQTPGQGLQFLFEYFSETQRNKGNFPGRFSGRQFSNSRSEMNVSTLELGDSALYLCASSFQGPYGDEQYFGPGTRLTVT.

The V call is TRBV10-2, the J call TRBJ2-7, with TRBD1 identical over 7 bases. Per germline, CDR1 WSHSY and CDR2 SAAADI. V trimming: 6 bases; J trimming: 3 bases; junction bases outside the gene matches: 5. CDR3 size: 13 residues. The CDR3 DNA is TGCGCCAGCAGGAGGGACAGCCTCTACGAGCAGTACTTC. It encodes CASRRDSLYEQYF.